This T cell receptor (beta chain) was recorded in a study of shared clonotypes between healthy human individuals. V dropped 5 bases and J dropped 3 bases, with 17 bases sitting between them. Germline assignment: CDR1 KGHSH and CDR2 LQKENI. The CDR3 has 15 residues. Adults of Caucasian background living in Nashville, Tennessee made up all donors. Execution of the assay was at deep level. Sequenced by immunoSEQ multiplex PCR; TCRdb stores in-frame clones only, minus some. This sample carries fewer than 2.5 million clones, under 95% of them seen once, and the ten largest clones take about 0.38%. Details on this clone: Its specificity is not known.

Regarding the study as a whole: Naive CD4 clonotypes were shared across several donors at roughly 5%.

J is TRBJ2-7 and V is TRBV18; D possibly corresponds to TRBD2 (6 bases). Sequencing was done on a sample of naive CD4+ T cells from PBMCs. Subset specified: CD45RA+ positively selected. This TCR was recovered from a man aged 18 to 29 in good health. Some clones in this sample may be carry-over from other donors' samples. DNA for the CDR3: TGTGCCAGCTCAGGCGGGAACCTTAATTTCTACGAGCAGTACTTC. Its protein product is CASSGGNLNFYEQYF.